This TCR beta chain is from a study of cytotoxic CD8 clonotypes in ibrutinib-treated CLL. In the study overall: After median approximately 74 months, around 14 stayed in remission, about twelve progressed; responses roughly 25 partial, 2 complete. Study results and limitations: Under therapy, public clonotypes either contracted or stayed stable, and they were uncommon.

Sequencing was performed with immunoSEQ multiplex PCR; in TCRdb, only in-frame clones are kept and a portion is missing. The sample includes about 300,000 clones, approximately 76% of them seen just once. As concerns this clone: Its antigen is as yet unknown.

This CDR3 has 12 residues. Germline CDR1 SGHDT, CDR2 YYEEEE. Between the trimmed V and J ends, which lost 5 bases and 3 bases, there was a span of 8 bases. This chain joins TRBV5-6 and TRBJ2-5; D is ambiguous. The origin of this receptor is a human donor with chronic lymphocytic leukemia. The sample here was PBMCs, taken at disease progression, from a patient treated with ibrutinib. CDR3 sequence: CASSWIEETQYF. For the CDR3, the DNA is TGTGCCAGCAGTTGGATAGAAGAGACCCAGTACTTC. Filled out from reference TRBV5-6 and TRBJ2-5, the complete variable domain reads DAGVTQSPTHLIKTRGQQVTLRCSPKSGHDTVSWYQQALGQGPQFIFQYYEEEERQRGNFPDRFSGHQFPNYSSELNVNALLLGDSALYLCASSWIEETQYFGPGTRLLVL.